The rows below give T cell receptor beta chains drawn from one sample of a study of T cell changes during pregnancy in multiple sclerosis. The repertoire was sequenced with immunoSEQ multiplex PCR; TCRdb's copy has only in-frame clones and lacks some. In the table there are tens of thousands of clones, about 93% of which are singletons. Sample: CD4+ T cells from peripheral blood mononuclear cells, taken in the second trimester of pregnancy. The receptors originated from a female donor with multiple sclerosis, enrolled in a pregnancy study. Each CDR3 is given with its conserved first and last residue. The D gene is left open where the match is weak. Some rows mark clone size as missing; the rest say once, few, many or name a class of expanded clone.

clone_size: .; d_call: TRBD2; v_call: TRBV11-3; j_call: TRBJ2-5; cdr3_nt: TGTGCCAGCAGCTTAGTGTCCTCTAGCGGCCAAGAGACCCAGTACTTC; cdr3_aa: CASSLVSSSGQETQYF
clone_size: .; d_call: TRBD2; v_call: TRBV6-4; j_call: TRBJ2-2; cdr3_nt: TGTGCCAGCAGTGACTCGCCTCTAGCGGGGATCCCCGGGGAGCTGTTTTTT; cdr3_aa: CASSDSPLAGIPGELFF
clone_size: .; d_call: TRBD1; v_call: TRBV6-1; j_call: TRBJ2-3; cdr3_nt: TGTGCCAGCAGTCGTAGACAGGGGTGGGATACGCAGTATTTT; cdr3_aa: CASSRRQGWDTQYF
clone_size: .; d_call: TRBD1; v_call: TRBV7-2; j_call: TRBJ2-2; cdr3_nt: TGTGCCAGCAGCTCACGACAGGGAAACACCGGGGAGCTGTTTTTT; cdr3_aa: CASSSRQGNTGELFF
clone_size: .; d_call: TRBD1; v_call: TRBV9; j_call: TRBJ1-2; cdr3_nt: TGTGCCAGCAGCGAAGAAAGGACAGGGAGGTACTGGGGCTACACCTTC; cdr3_aa: CASSEERTGRYWGYTF
clone_size: .; d_call: .; v_call: TRBV9; j_call: TRBJ2-3; cdr3_nt: TGTGCCAGCAGCGGGAGTCCACTCACAGATACGCAGTATTTT; cdr3_aa: CASSGSPLTDTQYF
clone_size: .; d_call: .; v_call: TRBV5-1; j_call: TRBJ2-5; cdr3_nt: TGCGCCAGCAGCTTGGTCGCGGCTATACAAGAGACCCAGTACTTC; cdr3_aa: CASSLVAAIQETQYF
clone_size: .; d_call: TRBD2; v_call: TRBV7-4; j_call: TRBJ2-4; cdr3_nt: TGTGCCAGCAGCTTTGTTCAGCGGGAGGTGAGGGCCAAAAACATTCAGTACTTC; cdr3_aa: CASSFVQREVRAKNIQYF
clone_size: .; d_call: TRBD2; v_call: TRBV30; j_call: TRBJ2-4; cdr3_nt: TGTGCCTGGAGTGTACAAGGTAGCGGGGGGGCAGGCATTCAGTACTTC; cdr3_aa: CAWSVQGSGGAGIQYF
clone_size: .; d_call: .; v_call: TRBV19; j_call: TRBJ2-2; cdr3_nt: TGTGCCAGTAGTCCAGGGGGGACGAACGGGGAGCTGTTTTTT; cdr3_aa: CASSPGGTNGELFF
clone_size: .; d_call: TRBD2; v_call: TRBV5-3; j_call: TRBJ2-2; cdr3_nt: TGTGCCAGAAGCTTGGGTGGGACTAGATACACCGGGGAGCTGTTTTTT; cdr3_aa: CARSLGGTRYTGELFF
clone_size: .; d_call: TRBD1; v_call: TRBV7-2; j_call: TRBJ2-2; cdr3_nt: TGTGCCAGCAGCCACCGGGACAGGCGGAGCGGGGAGCTGTTTTTT; cdr3_aa: CASSHRDRRSGELFF
clone_size: .; d_call: .; v_call: TRBV2; j_call: TRBJ2-1; cdr3_nt: TGTGCCAGCAGTGCTATTTCGGTCCTCAGCGATGAGCAGTTCTTC; cdr3_aa: CASSAISVLSDEQFF
clone_size: .; d_call: TRBD1; v_call: TRBV27; j_call: TRBJ1-1; cdr3_nt: TGTGCCAGCAGTTTTGCATGGGGACAGGGACGTATGAACACTGAAGCTTTCTTT; cdr3_aa: CASSFAWGQGRMNTEAFF
clone_size: .; d_call: .; v_call: TRBV10-1; j_call: TRBJ2-7; cdr3_nt: TGCGCCAGCAGTGATCAGACTAGACGAGAGTACTTC; cdr3_aa: CASSDQTRREYF
clone_size: once; d_call: .; v_call: TRBV5-1; j_call: TRBJ2-7; cdr3_nt: TGCGCCAGCAGCTTGTTTCGGGGAGTCGAGCAGTACTTC; cdr3_aa: CASSLFRGVEQYF
clone_size: .; d_call: .; v_call: TRBV6-5; j_call: TRBJ2-7; cdr3_nt: TGTGCCAGCAGTTACTCAGGGGTATACCACTACGAGCAGTACTTC; cdr3_aa: CASSYSGVYHYEQYF
clone_size: few; d_call: TRBD1; v_call: TRBV11-3; j_call: TRBJ1-4; cdr3_nt: TGTGCCAGCAGCCCGGACAGGGAGAAACTGTTTTTT; cdr3_aa: CASSPDREKLFF
clone_size: .; d_call: .; v_call: TRBV29-1; j_call: TRBJ1-1; cdr3_nt: TGCAGCGTTCAGGACAGTCCAGACACTGAAGCTTTCTTT; cdr3_aa: CSVQDSPDTEAFF
clone_size: .; d_call: .; v_call: TRBV5-6; j_call: TRBJ1-1; cdr3_nt: TGTGCCAGCAGCTTGGCCGACAGGTACACTGAAGCTTTCTTT; cdr3_aa: CASSLADRYTEAFF
clone_size: .; d_call: TRBD2; v_call: TRBV2; j_call: TRBJ2-5; cdr3_nt: TGTGCCAGCACCCTACAGGGACTAGCGGTTCAAGAGACCCAGTACTTC; cdr3_aa: CASTLQGLAVQETQYF
clone_size: .; d_call: TRBD1; v_call: TRBV2; j_call: TRBJ1-1; cdr3_nt: TGTGCCAGCACTTCCCTGCCAGGGGGCCAAACTGAAGCTTTCTTT; cdr3_aa: CASTSLPGGQTEAFF
clone_size: .; d_call: .; v_call: TRBV15; j_call: TRBJ1-3; cdr3_nt: TGTGCCACCAGCAGAGATATATCCGGGTCGGGCACCATATATTTT; cdr3_aa: CATSRDISGSGTIYF
clone_size: .; d_call: TRBD2; v_call: TRBV6-5; j_call: TRBJ2-1; cdr3_nt: TGTGCCAGCAGTTACCTAGCGGGAGTAGGGGAGCAGTTCTTC; cdr3_aa: CASSYLAGVGEQFF
clone_size: .; d_call: TRBD2; v_call: TRBV19; j_call: TRBJ2-7; cdr3_nt: TGTGCCAGTAGTATCGGCGGGAGCTCCTACGAGCAGTACTTC; cdr3_aa: CASSIGGSSYEQYF
clone_size: .; d_call: .; v_call: TRBV4-2; j_call: TRBJ2-7; cdr3_nt: TGTGCCAGCAGCCACGCGACTCGGGGAGGCGAGCAGTACTTC; cdr3_aa: CASSHATRGGEQYF
clone_size: .; d_call: TRBD1; v_call: TRBV6-1; j_call: TRBJ1-6; cdr3_nt: TGTGCCAGCAGTGGGACAGGGTTCGCGAGGAATTCACCCCTCCACTTT; cdr3_aa: CASSGTGFARNSPLHF
clone_size: .; d_call: TRBD2; v_call: TRBV6-1; j_call: TRBJ2-3; cdr3_nt: TGTGCCAGCAGTGCCCTAGGGGCGGGGGTCACAGATACGCAGTATTTT; cdr3_aa: CASSALGAGVTDTQYF
clone_size: .; d_call: TRBD2; v_call: TRBV7-3; j_call: TRBJ2-1; cdr3_nt: TGTGCCAGCAGCGCTTATAGCGGGAGAGGGCCGGGGGAGCAGTTCTTC; cdr3_aa: CASSAYSGRGPGEQFF
clone_size: .; d_call: TRBD1; v_call: TRBV27; j_call: TRBJ1-2; cdr3_nt: TGTGCCAGCAGTTTTTGGACAGGCTATGGCTACACCTTC; cdr3_aa: CASSFWTGYGYTF
clone_size: .; d_call: .; v_call: TRBV11-3; j_call: TRBJ1-1; cdr3_nt: TGTGCCAGCAGCTTAGCAGGGGCGCGGATCACGATGCCCGAAGCTTTCTTT; cdr3_aa: CASSLAGARITMPEAFF
clone_size: .; d_call: TRBD1; v_call: TRBV7-9; j_call: TRBJ1-2; cdr3_nt: TGTGCCAGCAGCTCCTCCGGGACAGGGGCAATAAGCGATGGCTACACCTTC; cdr3_aa: CASSSSGTGAISDGYTF
clone_size: .; d_call: TRBD2; v_call: TRBV18; j_call: TRBJ2-7; cdr3_nt: TGTGCCAGCTCACCACCGACTAGCGCAGTAGACGAGCAGTACTTC; cdr3_aa: CASSPPTSAVDEQYF
clone_size: .; d_call: TRBD2; v_call: TRBV5-1; j_call: TRBJ2-5; cdr3_nt: TGCGCCAGCAGCTTGTCAGAGCGGGAGGGTAGAGAGACCCAGTACTTC; cdr3_aa: CASSLSEREGRETQYF
clone_size: .; d_call: .; v_call: TRBV4-1; j_call: TRBJ2-5; cdr3_nt: TGCGCCAGCAGCCAAATGGCGGGCAGGGGAGAGACCCAGTACTTC; cdr3_aa: CASSQMAGRGETQYF
clone_size: .; d_call: TRBD2; v_call: TRBV4-2; j_call: TRBJ2-4; cdr3_nt: TGTGCCAGCAGCCAAGATGGATCCTCTAGCGGCATTCAGTACTTC; cdr3_aa: CASSQDGSSSGIQYF
clone_size: .; d_call: .; v_call: TRBV4-1; j_call: TRBJ1-5; cdr3_nt: TGCGCCAGCAGCCAAGATTTAAGGGAGGCCAATCAGCCCCAGCATTTT; cdr3_aa: CASSQDLREANQPQHF
clone_size: few; d_call: TRBD1; v_call: TRBV18; j_call: TRBJ1-3; cdr3_nt: TGTGCCAGCTCACCTCTGGGACAGGGAAGCTCTGGAAACACCATATATTTT; cdr3_aa: CASSPLGQGSSGNTIYF
clone_size: .; d_call: .; v_call: TRBV2; j_call: TRBJ2-1; cdr3_nt: TGTGCCAGCAGGGCAAGACTCCTGAGCTCCTACAATGAGCAGTTCTTC; cdr3_aa: CASRARLLSSYNEQFF
clone_size: once; d_call: TRBD2; v_call: TRBV4-2; j_call: TRBJ2-3; cdr3_nt: TGTGCCAGCAGCCAAGACGGATCGACTAGCGGGAGGACAGATACGCAGTATTTT; cdr3_aa: CASSQDGSTSGRTDTQYF
clone_size: .; d_call: TRBD1; v_call: TRBV5-6; j_call: TRBJ1-6; cdr3_nt: TGTGCCAGCAGAGGGCCGGGACAGGGGGTATCCCCGTATTCACCCCTCCACTTT; cdr3_aa: CASRGPGQGVSPYSPLHF
clone_size: .; d_call: .; v_call: TRBV28; j_call: TRBJ2-7; cdr3_nt: TGTGCCAGCCTCCAGGGTAGGACCTACGAGCAGTACTTC; cdr3_aa: CASLQGRTYEQYF
clone_size: .; d_call: .; v_call: TRBV20-1; j_call: TRBJ2-3; cdr3_nt: TGCAGTGCTAGATACACAGATACGCAGTATTTT; cdr3_aa: CSARYTDTQYF
clone_size: .; d_call: TRBD1; v_call: TRBV19; j_call: TRBJ1-1; cdr3_nt: TGTGCCAGTAGCCCCTCTACCGGGACAGGGGGAGCGGCTTTCTTT; cdr3_aa: CASSPSTGTGGAAFF
clone_size: once; d_call: TRBD1; v_call: TRBV19; j_call: TRBJ1-1; cdr3_nt: TGTGCCAGTATCGCGACAGGGTCGAACACTGAAGCTTTCTTT; cdr3_aa: CASIATGSNTEAFF
clone_size: medium-sized; d_call: TRBD1; v_call: TRBV10-3; j_call: TRBJ1-2; cdr3_nt: TGTGCCATCAGCGGACAGGGGAACTATGGCTACACCTTC; cdr3_aa: CAISGQGNYGYTF
clone_size: .; d_call: .; v_call: TRBV2; j_call: TRBJ1-5; cdr3_nt: TGTGCCAGCAGCTACAGGGTCGGGCAGCCCCAGCATTTT; cdr3_aa: CASSYRVGQPQHF